The 25 T cell receptor beta chains given below trace back to one sample, sequenced in a study of T cells after yellow fever vaccination. TCRdb redid the calling of the 5' RACE reads with MiXCR, one entry per CDR3 protein. The sample lists fewer than 350,000 distinct CDR3 sequences, 3.6% occurring once. The sequencing here drew on PBMCs, taken on the day of the yellow fever booster vaccination. The receptors were gathered from a man aged 18 to 35 who received the YFV17D yellow fever vaccine.

This clonotype was detected many times. The chain recombines TRBV4-3 with TRBJ1-1; tentatively, D is TRBD1 (5 bases). Germline-derived CDR1 and CDR2 are LGHNA and YSLEER. The CDR3 is made up of 15 amino acids. Trimming took 3 bases from V and 3 from J, leaving 14 bases between them. CDR3 sequence: CASSHSGRRHTEAFF. The CDR3 region has the DNA TGCGCCAGCAGCCACTCGGGACGGAGGCACACTGAAGCTTTCTTT.

This clonotype was seen many times. The V gene is TRBV5-5, the J gene TRBJ2-5; D is undetermined. CDR3 length equals 14 residues. Looked up from germline, CDR1 is SGHKS and CDR2 is YYEKEE (reference sequence). V shed 2 bases and J shed 4 bases, with 12 bases lying between them. CDR3 amino acids: CASSLGTDGETQYF. CDR3 nucleotides: TGTGCCAGCAGCTTAGGTACGGATGGAGAGACCCAGTACTTC.

This clonotype was counted many times. The chain links TRBV6-2 or TRBV6-3 to TRBJ2-7, with D maybe TRBD1 (5 bases). From germline, CDR1 is MNHEY and CDR2 SVGEGT. Deletions cut 7 bases from V and 4 bases from J, with 11 bases between. CDR3 length equals 12 residues. CDR3 in amino acids: CASKTGPYEQYV. The CDR3 DNA sequence: TGTGCCAGCAAAACAGGTCCGTACGAGCAGTACGTC.

This clonotype was recorded many times. The V gene is TRBV4-2, the J gene TRBJ2-7; the D gene is possibly TRBD1 (6 bases). With 1 base removed from V and 2 bases from J, the gap between germline ends came to 9 bases. The CDR3 length is 14 residues. CDR1 and CDR2 from the germline V gene are LGHNA and YNFKEQ. DNA of the CDR3: TGTGCCAGCAGCCAAGCGTGGGGGCCCTACGAGCAGTACGTC. Its translation: CASSQAWGPYEQYV.

This clonotype has ten or more counts. The J gene is TRBJ2-1, the V gene TRBV6-6; 14 positions match TRBD2. J gave up 7 bases and V 2 bases, and 16 bases lay outside the gene matches. Germline CDR1 and CDR2: MNHNY and SVGAGI (reference sequence). The CDR3 spans 20 residues. The CDR3 here is CASSYPTRLAGGSSANEQFF. The CDR3 coding sequence is TGTGCCAGCAGTTACCCTACCAGACTAGCGGGGGGGAGCTCGGCGAATGAGCAGTTCTTC.

Ten or more counts support this clonotype. The chain uses TRBV19 and TRBJ2-3; 8 bases fit TRBD1. CDR1 LNHDA and CDR2 SQIVND come from the germline V gene (reference sequence). Trimming cost V 10 bases and J 4 bases; bases outside gene matches: 7. This CDR3 spans 13 amino acids. CDR3 amino acids: CATKEQGADTQYF. The CDR3 DNA follows: TGTGCCACCAAGGAACAGGGGGCAGATACGCAGTATTTT. Using reference TRBV19 and TRBJ2-3 for the parts outside the CDR3, the full variable domain is DGGITQSPKYLFRKEGQNVTLSCEQNLNHDAMYWYRQDPGQGLRLIYYSQIVNDFQKGDIAEGYSVSREKKESFPLTVTSAQKNPTAFYLCATKEQGADTQYFGPGTRLTVL.

This clonotype was seen ten or more times. This chain uses TRBV7-8 with TRBJ2-3; 14 bases agree with TRBD2. This CDR3 is 17 amino acids long. Germline-derived CDR1 and CDR2 are SGHVS and FQNEAQ. With V trimmed by 5 bases and J by 8 bases, 12 bases remained unmatched. CDR3 residues: CASSTRTSGGRTATQYF. CDR3 nucleotides: TGTGCCAGCAGCACCCGGACTAGCGGGGGGCGTACGGCTACGCAGTATTTT.

This clonotype was observed at least ten times. The rearrangement joins TRBV2 to TRBJ2-1; D is possibly TRBD2 (6 bases). Per germline, CDR1 SNHLY and CDR2 FYNNEI. Trimming shortened V by 6 bases and J by 8 bases, and 23 bases separated the two germline ends. The CDR3 is 16 residues long. The DNA for the CDR3 is TGTGCCAGCAGACCCTCCGGGACTCTAAAGATCTATGAGCAGTTCTTC. It translates to CASRPSGTLKIYEQFF.

This clonotype occurred many times. V and J are TRBV20-1 and TRBJ1-2; TRBD1 matches at 8 bases. This CDR3 has 13 residues. J lost 6 bases, V lost 5 bases, and 8 bases had no gene match. Germline V gene sequence: CDR1 DFQATT, CDR2 SNEGSKA (reference sequence). The CDR3 DNA is TGCAGTGCTGACCCTCGGACAGGGCATGGCTACACCTTC. It translates to CSADPRTGHGYTF.

The chain combines TRBV19 with TRBJ2-3, with 10 bases matching TRBD2. The CDR3 consists of 15 residues. V shed 8 bases, J shed 6 bases, and the junction held 11 bases outside the gene matches. Germline-derived CDR1 and CDR2 are LNHDA and SQIVND (reference sequence). The CDR3 loop is CASAPSGGLADTQYF. The CDR3 DNA is TGTGCCAGTGCCCCTAGCGGGGGCCTCGCGGATACGCAGTATTTT.

This clonotype has only a few counts. The rearrangement uses TRBV6-5 and TRBJ2-2; TRBD2 matches 13 bases. The CDR3 length is 16 residues. CDR1 is MNHEY, CDR2 SVGAGI, per germline. With V trimmed by 8 bases and J by 4 bases, 7 bases remained unmatched. CDR3 DNA sequence: TGTGCCAGCCGACTAGCGGGGGGTTCGAGCACCGGGGAGCTGTTTTTT. This encodes CASRLAGGSSTGELFF.

At least ten counts were recorded for this clonotype. The V gene is TRBV5-1, the J gene TRBJ2-3; D perhaps matches TRBD2 (5 bases). Trimming pared 1 base from V and 0 bases from J, leaving 18 bases between. Germline loops: CDR1 SGHRS, CDR2 YFSETQ. CDR3 length: 18 residues. DNA for the CDR3: TGCGCCAGCAGCTTGTTGGGGAAGACTAAACCTAGCACAGATACGCAGTATTTT. This encodes CASSLLGKTKPSTDTQYF.

This clonotype was recorded many times. The junction does not match germline at one end; this may be a read error. This rearrangement joins TRBV20-1 to TRBJ2-4; 7 nucleotides align to TRBD1. The CDR3 spans 16 residues. Germline V gene sequence: CDR1 DFQATT, CDR2 SNEGSKA (reference sequence). The CDR3 loop reads CSASPQGVGARNIQYF. The CDR3 DNA is TGCAGTGCTAGTCCCCAGGGGGTGGGGGCCAGAAACATTCAGTACTTC.

This clonotype was counted many times. The genes are TRBV29-1 and TRBJ2-5; D not resolved. V lost 6 bases, J lost 2 bases, and 13 bases lay in between. This CDR3 is built from 13 residues. Germline V lookup: CDR1 SQVTM, CDR2 ANQGSEA. In nucleotides, the CDR3 is TGCAGCGTCTCTGGCCAGCTTCAAGAGACCCAGTACTTC. Translating gives CSVSGQLQETQYF.

The table lists this clonotype with many counts. The V and J genes are TRBV6-5 and TRBJ1-6; D unclear. Germline CDR1 MNHEY, CDR2 SVGAGI. This CDR3 has 10 residues. Trimming removed 8 bases at V and 8 bases at J, with 4 bases between. The CDR3 loop is CASLDSPLHF. Here the CDR3 DNA reads TGTGCCAGCTTGGATTCACCCCTCCACTTT.

This clonotype was seen at least ten times. The V gene is TRBV6-5, the J gene TRBJ2-7; D might be TRBD1 (6 bases). The CDR3 length is 15 residues. CDR1 MNHEY and CDR2 SVGAGI come from the germline V gene. V lost 2 bases to trimming and J lost 0 bases, with 11 bases between them. CDR3 sequence (DNA): TGTGCCAGCAGTTACACAGGGTCTATCTCCTACGAGCAGTACTTC. As protein: CASSYTGSISYEQYF.

This clonotype was seen repeatedly, ten times or more. The junction departs from germline at one end; a sequencing error may be responsible. The chain links TRBV6-2 or TRBV6-3 to TRBJ2-4; TRBD1 is a possible D gene (8 bases). CDR1 is MNHEY, CDR2 SVGEGT, per germline. The CDR3 sequence is 14 residues long. The CDR3 sequence: CASSPIFSGQGGDF. The CDR3 DNA follows: TGTGCCAGCAGTCCCATCTTCAGCGGACAGGGAGGGGACTTC.

This clonotype was recorded at least ten times. The V gene is TRBV29-1, the J gene TRBJ1-6; weak D call: TRBD1 (6 bases). CDR3 length equals 16 residues. Germline lookup yields CDR1 SQVTM and CDR2 ANQGSEA. Trimming removed 3 bases from V and 0 bases from J, with 12 bases in between. CDR3 sequence reads: CSVDDQTGSYNSPLHF. In nucleotides, the CDR3 is TGCAGCGTTGATGACCAGACAGGCTCCTATAATTCACCCCTCCACTTT.

This clonotype appeared many times. This chain links TRBV6-5 with TRBJ2-1, with D perhaps matching TRBD1 (5 bases). Trimming took off 4 bases at V and 4 bases at J, with 8 bases between the two ends. CDR1 and CDR2 (germline): MNHEY, SVGAGI. CDR3 length: 13 residues. CDR3 sequence: CASSFYRYNEQFF. For the CDR3, the DNA is TGTGCCAGCAGTTTCTACAGGTACAATGAGCAGTTCTTC.

The sample holds many counts of this clonotype. The J gene is TRBJ2-3, the V gene TRBV29-1; D gene unclear. V lost 4 bases to trimming and J lost 9 bases, with 11 bases between them. CDR1 SQVTM and CDR2 ANQGSEA come from the germline V gene. CDR3 size: 11 residues. CDR3 region: CSVGEVETQYF. The CDR3 DNA sequence: TGCAGCGTTGGCGAGGTTGAGACGCAGTATTTT.

The table lists this clonotype with a few counts. The V gene is TRBV6-2 or TRBV6-3, the J gene TRBJ2-5, with 9 bases matching TRBD2. In germline, CDR1 is MNHEY, CDR2 SVGEGT. The CDR3 extends over 15 amino acids. V shed 7 bases and J 4 bases; nucleotides not matched to a gene: 10. The CDR3 loop reads CASTTPGLASETQYF. In DNA form, the CDR3 reads TGTGCCAGCACTACCCCGGGACTAGCTTCAGAGACCCAGTACTTC.

The chain combines TRBV7-2 with TRBJ1-1; D might be TRBD1 (5 bases). The V end was cut by 2 bases, the J end by 4 bases, with 11 bases between. The germline V gene has CDR1 SGHTA and CDR2 FQGNSA. The length of the CDR3 is 14 residues. CDR3 protein: CASSLRGSGTEAFF. The CDR3 coding sequence is TGTGCCAGCAGCTTAAGGGGTTCGGGCACTGAAGCTTTCTTT.

This clonotype occurred many times. This chain links TRBV4-3 with TRBJ2-1; D not certain. The germline V and J ends were trimmed by 0 bases and 7 bases, with 7 bases remaining between them. This CDR3 contains 13 residues. Per germline, CDR1 LGHNA and CDR2 YSLEER. The CDR3 DNA sequence: TGCGCCAGCAGCCAAGAAGGGCATAATGAGCAGTTCTTC. This codes for CASSQEGHNEQFF.

This clonotype appeared many times. The chain joins TRBV4-3 to TRBJ2-2; unclear D gene. Germline CDR1 is LGHNA and CDR2 is YSLEER. The CDR3 loop spans 13 amino acids. Between the trimmed V and J ends, which lost 0 bases and 6 bases, there was a span of 5 bases. This CDR3 is CASSQEIPGELFF. Written as DNA, the CDR3 is TGCGCCAGCAGCCAAGAGATCCCCGGGGAGCTGTTTTTT.

This clonotype showed up many times. The chain uses TRBV10-3 and TRBJ2-1; 8 bases fit TRBD2. V shed 8 bases and J 0 bases; nucleotides not matched to a gene: 12. Germline V lookup: CDR1 ENHRY, CDR2 SYGVKD. This CDR3 region has 17 residues. The CDR3 loop reads CAIGSPGSGVSYNEQFF. CDR3 sequence (DNA): TGTGCCATCGGCTCCCCGGGTAGCGGGGTCTCCTACAATGAGCAGTTCTTC.